These T cell receptor beta chains were read from a single sample in a study of blood T cell repertoires in COVID-19. Clones were read by immunoSEQ multiplex PCR, and TCRdb kept only the in-frame ones, dropping some. The sample holds some 70,000 clones; around 86% are singletons and the top ten take almost 1.5%. The material sequenced was peripheral blood. These receptors were taken from a woman aged 55 to 70 with acute or convalescent COVID-19. The CDR3 runs from the conserved cysteine through the conserved F or W. D genes are given only for firm matches. Part of the rows lack a size; the others show once, few, many or a class for expanded clones.

clone_size	d_call	v_call	j_call	cdr3_aa	cdr3_nt
.	TRBD2	TRBV7-2	TRBJ2-5	CASTFSGGGETQYF	TGTGCCAGCACGTTTAGCGGGGGGGGAGAGACCCAGTACTTC
.	TRBD1	TRBV5-6	TRBJ1-5	CASSFTGGSQPQHF	TGTGCCAGCAGCTTTACAGGGGGAAGTCAGCCCCAGCATTTT
.	.	TRBV7-2	TRBJ2-2	CASSLLARVGELFF	TGTGCCAGCAGCTTACTTGCTCGGGTGGGGGAGCTGTTTTTT
.	TRBD2	TRBV24-1	TRBJ2-1	CATSDPGTSGRFFNTRNEQFF	TGTGCCACCAGTGACCCAGGGACTAGCGGGAGGTTCTTTAATACCCGCAATGAGCAGTTCTTC
.	.	TRBV3-1/TRBV3-2	TRBJ1-3	CASSQAWAGPSGNTIYF	TGTGCCAGCAGCCAGGCGTGGGCCGGCCCCTCTGGAAACACCATATATTTT
.	.	TRBV6-1	TRBJ1-2	CASSEGAGHHPF	TGTGCCAGCAGTGAAGGGGCAGGACATCACCCCTTC
.	.	TRBV18	TRBJ1-1	CASSADLVMNTEAFF	TGTGCCAGCTCTGCAGACCTAGTCATGAACACTGAAGCTTTCTTT
.	TRBD1	TRBV6-2/TRBV6-3	TRBJ2-3	CASNPGQGVVTDTQYF	TGTGCCAGCAACCCGGGACAGGGGGTGGTCACAGATACGCAGTATTTT
once	TRBD1	TRBV6-1	TRBJ2-7	CASSDYRGRSYEQYF	TGTGCCAGCAGTGATTACAGGGGGCGATCCTACGAGCAGTACTTC
.	.	TRBV4-1	TRBJ1-2	CASSQQITGNYGYTF	TGCGCCAGCAGCCAACAAATCACAGGGAACTATGGCTACACCTTC
.	.	TRBV6-5	TRBJ1-2	CASSPRHQGYYGYTF	TGTGCCAGCAGTCCGAGACACCAGGGTTACTATGGCTACACCTTC
.	TRBD1	TRBV5-6	TRBJ1-1	CASSRGQGGTEAFF	TGTGCCAGCAGCCGGGGACAGGGGGGAACTGAAGCTTTCTTT
.	TRBD1	TRBV28	TRBJ1-2	CASSLLTGALGYTF	TGTGCCAGCAGTTTACTGACAGGGGCGTTGGGCTACACCTTC
once	.	TRBV6-1	TRBJ2-6	CASSKGGVSGANVLTF	TGTGCCAGCAGTAAAGGGGGAGTCTCTGGGGCCAACGTCCTGACTTTC
.	.	TRBV12-3/TRBV12-4	TRBJ2-3	CASSLATDTQYF	TGTGCCAGCAGCCTAGCAACAGATACGCAGTATTTT
.	.	TRBV19	TRBJ1-4	CASSIREAEKLFF	TGTGCCAGTAGTATCCGGGAGGCTGAAAAACTGTTTTTT
.	.	TRBV4-1	TRBJ1-5	CASSQEEERNQPQHF	TGCGCCAGCAGCCAAGAGGAGGAGCGCAATCAGCCCCAGCATTTT
.	.	TRBV11-1	TRBJ2-1	CASSTGQYRYNEQFF	TGTGCCAGCAGTACCGGACAGTATAGATACAATGAGCAGTTCTTC
.	TRBD1	TRBV7-8	TRBJ1-3	CASSSSAGGASGNTIYF	TGTGCCAGCAGCTCCTCAGCAGGGGGCGCTTCTGGAAACACCATATATTTT
.	TRBD1	TRBV6-5	TRBJ1-6	CASSLGQGNSPLHF	TGTGCCAGCAGTCTAGGACAGGGTAATTCACCCCTCCACTTT